Below, one TCR beta chain is given with its context. The sample originates from a study of blood T cell repertoires in COVID-19. Germline CDR1 LNHNV, CDR2 YYDKDF (reference sequence). V gave up 0 bases and J gave up 7 bases, with 15 bases separating them. The CDR3 spans 15 residues. Individuals drawn from around 25 US areas were about 18 to 90 years old. Donors in Cohort 3 who had recovered were those with two negative PCRs, healthcare professional clearance, or resolution of their symptoms. Clones were sequenced by immunoSEQ multiplex PCR, and TCRdb holds only the in-frame ones, with some missing. The sample has approximately 260,000 clones; around 92% are singletons.

The source is a woman aged 60-75 years who had recovered from COVID-19. The material sequenced was PBMCs or T cells enriched from blood (not recorded which). This chain uses TRBV15 with TRBJ1-2, with a weak D call TRBD1 (6 bases). The CDR3 protein is CATSRDYRELAGYTF. For the CDR3, the DNA is TGTGCCACCAGCAGAGATTACAGGGAACTGGCTGGCTACACCTTC.